Following are 26 T cell receptor beta chains from one sample sequenced in a study of blood T cell repertoires in COVID-19. Here immunoSEQ multiplex PCR was the method, and the copy in TCRdb shows in-frame clones only, minus some. Of 85,000 to 100,000 clones in the sample, 90% are singletons; the top ten hold about 1.7%. The sequencing input was peripheral blood. These receptors were collected from a man between 60 and 70 years old with acute or convalescent COVID-19.

The chain employs TRBV21-1 and TRBJ2-1; no check of the table's D call, TRBD2, against the DNA was made. TRBV21-1 constitutes a pseudogene. CDR3 length: 14 amino acids. CDR3 sequence: CAGARGVFCYEQFF. Here the CDR3 DNA reads TGTGCCGGCGCCCGGGGAGTTTTTTGTTATGAGCAGTTCTTC.

V is TRBV5-3 and J is TRBJ1-1; 7 bases align to TRBD1. TRBV5-3 is an ORF for which the function is uncertain. Trimming at V came to 4 bases and at J to 0 bases, leaving 9 bases not matched to a gene. CDR3 length equals 16 residues. The CDR3 loop reads CARSARQGILNTEAFF. CDR3 coding DNA: TGTGCCAGAAGCGCACGACAGGGTATTTTGAACACTGAAGCTTTCTTT.

The chain couples TRBV6-5 to TRBJ2-6; the D is unclear. The CDR3 spans 15 residues. With 8 bases removed from V and 0 bases from J, the gap between germline ends came to 11 bases. In germline, CDR1 is MNHEY, CDR2 SVGAGI. Written as DNA, the CDR3 is TGTGCCAGCGCGCCCCCCGGCTCTGGGGCCAACGTCCTGACTTTC. Its translation: CASAPPGSGANVLTF.

The gene calls are TRBV12-5 and TRBJ1-4, with D uncertain. Germline CDR1 and CDR2: LGHNT and FRNRAP. The CDR3 loop spans 12 amino acids. V lost 2 bases and J lost 6, with 4 bases in between. CDR3 protein: CASGLYDEKLFF. The CDR3 nucleotides are TGTGCTAGTGGTTTGTATGATGAAAAACTGTTTTTT.

This chain uses TRBV18 with TRBJ2-2; D call uncertain. Germline V CDR1 and CDR2: KGHSH, LQKENI. The CDR3 contains 15 residues. V lost 0 bases and J lost 1, with 6 bases in between. The CDR3 DNA sequence: TGTGCCAGCTCACCACCGTCCCAGAACACCGGGGAGCTGTTTTTT. It translates to CASSPPSQNTGELFF.

This clone was detected only once. The chain uses TRBV5-1 and TRBJ2-5, with TRBD2 identical over 7 bases. Germline V gene data show CDR1 as SGHRS and CDR2 as YFSETQ. J lost 2 bases, V lost 0 bases, and 7 bases had no gene match. The CDR3 is 16 amino acids. This chain's CDR3 is CASSLGSGAFQETQYF. The CDR3 coding sequence is TGCGCCAGCAGCTTGGGGAGCGGGGCCTTTCAAGAGACCCAGTACTTC.

This chain links TRBV18 with TRBJ2-7; 7 bases line up with TRBD1. CDR1 is KGHSH, CDR2 LQKENI, per germline. This CDR3 comprises 13 residues. Trimming took 6 bases from V and 6 from J; bases not matched to a gene: 8. DNA for the CDR3: TGTGCCAGCTCCCCCCGGGACAGAGGCGAGCAGTACTTC. Translated, it gives CASSPRDRGEQYF.

This sequence joins TRBV11-1 and TRBJ2-1; D is possibly TRBD1 (5 bases). The V end lost 1 base, the J end lost 7 bases, and 14 bases lay between the germline ends. The CDR3 contains 15 residues. CDR1 and CDR2 from the germline V gene are SGHAT and FQDESV (reference sequence). CDR3 DNA sequence: TGTGCCAGCAGCTTAGAGGGGCCACGTATGAATGAGCAGTTCTTC. Translation gives CASSLEGPRMNEQFF.

The V call is TRBV19, the J call TRBJ1-2; 7 positions agree with TRBD1. The length of the CDR3 is 16 residues. CDR1 is LNHDA and CDR2 is SQIVND in the germline V gene (reference sequence). The V segment lost 3 bases and the J segment 4 bases; nucleotides outside the gene matches: 11. The CDR3 sequence is CASSMLTTGDSYGYTF. CDR3 DNA sequence: TGTGCCAGTAGTATGCTAACTACAGGGGATAGCTATGGCTACACCTTC. The variable domain in full, completed from reference TRBV19 and TRBJ1-2, reads DGGITQSPKYLFRKEGQNVTLSCEQNLNHDAMYWYRQDPGQGLRLIYYSQIVNDFQKGDIAEGYSVSREKKESFPLTVTSAQKNPTAFYLCASSMLTTGDSYGYTFGSGTRLTVV.

V and J are TRBV3-1 (or the pseudogene TRBV3-2) and TRBJ1-1; D remains ambiguous. Trimming took 6 bases from V and 0 from J, leaving 20 bases between them. CDR3 length equals 17 residues. The germline V gene encodes CDR1 LGHDT and CDR2 YNNKEL (reference sequence). CDR3 sequence: CASSRRTIGIMNTEAFF. The CDR3 coding sequence is TGTGCCAGCAGTAGGAGGACCATTGGGATCATGAACACTGAAGCTTTCTTT.

V and J are TRBV25-1 and TRBJ2-1, with D possibly being TRBD1 (6 bases). Trimming cost V 1 base and J 7 bases, with 17 bases left between them. CDR1 is MGHDK, CDR2 SYGVNS, per germline. The length of the CDR3 is 16 residues. Here the CDR3 DNA reads TGTGCCAGCAGTGAATCAGCAGGGGCTCGGAGTAATGAGCAGTTCTTC. Encoded protein: CASSESAGARSNEQFF.

The CDR3 coding sequence is TGTGCCAGCAGCACTCAGGGTTCCTATAATTCACCCCTCCACTTT. Translating it yields CASSTQGSYNSPLHF. The V and J genes are TRBV7-2 and TRBJ1-6; possibly TRBD1 for D (5 bases). In germline, CDR1 is SGHTA, CDR2 FQGNSA. The CDR3 is made up of 15 amino acids. The ends were cut back, 5 bases at V and 1 base at J, with 9 bases in the middle.

The gene calls are TRBV2 and TRBJ1-1; D is undetermined. The germline V gene encodes CDR1 SNHLY and CDR2 FYNNEI. This CDR3 spans 11 amino acids. Trimming removed 6 bases at V and 6 bases at J, with 8 bases between. The CDR3 DNA reads TGTGCCAGCAGCCGGGAGTCTGAAGCTTTCTTT. Protein: CASSRESEAFF.

The chain joins TRBV20-1 to TRBJ2-5; D gene ambiguous. In germline, CDR1 is DFQATT, CDR2 SNEGSKA (reference sequence). The CDR3 extends over 11 amino acids. The germline V and J ends were trimmed by 7 bases and 1 base, with 7 bases remaining between them. The CDR3 reads CSVVGQETQYF. The CDR3 DNA reads as TGCAGTGTGGTCGGCCAAGAGACCCAGTACTTC.

The J gene is TRBJ2-1, the V gene TRBV18, with no clear D. The CDR3 has 11 residues. The germline gives CDR1 KGHSH, CDR2 LQKENI. The V end lost 3 bases, the J end lost 7 bases, and 4 bases lay between the germline ends. CDR3 in amino acids: CASSPANEQFF. The DNA for the CDR3 is TGTGCCAGCTCACCGGCAAATGAGCAGTTCTTC.

About this clone: This specimen includes other DNA sequences encoding the same CDR3. The chain has TRBV27 and TRBJ1-1, with D perhaps TRBD1 (5 bases). Between the trimmed V and J ends, which lost 2 bases and 4 bases, there was a span of 5 bases. The CDR3 has 12 residues. Germline V gene lookup returns CDR1 MNHEY and CDR2 SMNVEV (reference sequence). The CDR3 DNA reads as TGTGCCAGCAGTTTAAGGGGCACTGAAGCTTTCTTT. Amino acids: CASSLRGTEAFF.

This clone was recorded a few times. In the same sample, other DNA sequences code for this CDR3. The chain uses TRBV7-9 and TRBJ2-2; 8 nucleotides match TRBD2. This CDR3 comprises 17 residues. CDR1 and CDR2 (germline): SEHNR, FQNEAQ (reference sequence). Trimming removed 7 bases from V and 4 bases from J; junction bases left unmatched: 14. The CDR3 DNA reads TGTGCCAGCATACCGGGGGGGGGAACAGGGCCCACCGGGGAGCTGTTTTTT. It encodes CASIPGGGTGPTGELFF.

The V and J genes are TRBV27 and TRBJ2-7; 7 nucleotides align to TRBD1. Germline loops: CDR1 MNHEY, CDR2 SMNVEV (reference sequence). CDR3 length: 13 residues. V dropped 3 bases and J dropped 6; count of bases not matched to a gene: 5. DNA of the CDR3: TGTGCCAGCAGTTTCAAGAACAGGGGCGAGCAGTACTTC. Encoded protein: CASSFKNRGEQYF.

This rearrangement joins TRBV27 to TRBJ1-4; D is undetermined. V lost 2 bases and J 4 bases, leaving 11 bases between the germline ends. Germline loops: CDR1 MNHEY, CDR2 SMNVEV (reference sequence). The CDR3 length is 15 residues. CDR3 in amino acids: CASSLSTGSNEKLFF. CDR3 nucleotide sequence: TGTGCCAGCAGTTTAAGCACGGGGAGTAATGAAAAACTGTTTTTT.

The V and J genes are TRBV7-6 and TRBJ2-2; maybe TRBD1 (5 bases). The V end lost 8 bases, the J end lost 8 bases, and 15 bases lay between the germline ends. Germline CDR1 is SGHVS and CDR2 is FNYEAQ. This CDR3 spans 13 amino acids. CDR3 sequence reads: CASSKQGSGELFF. In nucleotides, the CDR3 is TGTGCCAGCTCTAAGCAGGGTTCGGGGGAGCTGTTTTTT.

The V call is TRBV20-1, the J call TRBJ1-1; no reliable D call. The CDR3 extends over 11 amino acids. CDR1 and CDR2 from the germline V gene are DFQATT and SNEGSKA (reference sequence). Trimming stripped 7 bases from V and 5 bases from J, with 11 bases between. The CDR3 protein is CSVEGETEAFF. The CDR3 nucleotides read TGCAGTGTTGAGGGAGAGACTGAAGCTTTCTTT.

This clone was detected once. The chain recombines TRBV19 with TRBJ2-1; 9 bases align to TRBD1. CDR3 size: 14 residues. The V segment lost 8 bases and the J segment 2 bases; nucleotides outside the gene matches: 4. Germline V gene sequence: CDR1 LNHDA, CDR2 SQIVND (reference sequence). The CDR3: CASSRQGAYNEQFF. In nucleotides, the CDR3 is TGTGCCAGTTCTCGACAGGGGGCCTACAATGAGCAGTTCTTC. Based on the CDR3 plus reference TRBV19 and TRBJ2-1, the full variable domain is DGGITQSPKYLFRKEGQNVTLSCEQNLNHDAMYWYRQDPGQGLRLIYYSQIVNDFQKGDIAEGYSVSREKKESFPLTVTSAQKNPTAFYLCASSRQGAYNEQFFGPGTRLTVL.

The CDR3 coding sequence is TGTGCCAGCAGCCCCCCAAATCAGCCCCAGCATTTT. It is translated as CASSPPNQPQHF. The V call is TRBV6-5, the J call TRBJ1-5; D gene ambiguous. CDR3 length: 12 amino acids. The V and J ends lost 6 bases and 4 bases respectively, with 7 bases between them. The V gene's germline CDR1 is MNHEY and CDR2 SVGAGI.

Turning to this clone: Other DNA variants within this sample encode the same CDR3. V and J are TRBV5-1 and TRBJ2-2, with 9 bases aligning to TRBD1. Trimming removed 4 bases from V and 8 bases from J; junction bases left unmatched: 9. This CDR3 is built from 15 residues. Germline V gene data show CDR1 as SGHRS and CDR2 as YFSETQ. CDR3 loop: CASSPGQGIGGELFF. The CDR3 nucleotides read TGCGCCAGCAGCCCGGGACAGGGAATCGGGGGGGAGCTGTTTTTT.

The rearrangement uses TRBV5-8 and TRBJ1-2; possible D gene TRBD1, 6 bases. Trimming cost V 5 bases and J 4 bases, with 15 bases left between them. The CDR3 covers 14 residues. Germline CDR1 and CDR2: SGHTS and YDEGEE. The CDR3 loop reads CASRRIRGVYGYTF. The CDR3 nucleotides read TGTGCCAGCAGACGGATCAGGGGAGTCTATGGCTACACCTTC. Together with reference TRBV5-8 and TRBJ1-2, the CDR3 gives the full variable domain: EAGVTQSPTHLIKTRGQQATLRCSPISGHTSVYWYQQALGLGLQFLLWYDEGEERNRGNFPPRFSGRQFPNYSSELNVNALELEDSALYLCASRRIRGVYGYTFGSGTRLTVV.

The chain links TRBV12-3 or TRBV12-4 to TRBJ2-2; TRBD2 agrees at 7 bases. This CDR3 contains 12 residues. CDR3 in amino acids: CATRGDTGELFF. Here the CDR3 DNA reads TGTGCGACCCGGGGGGACACCGGGGAGCTGTTTTTT.